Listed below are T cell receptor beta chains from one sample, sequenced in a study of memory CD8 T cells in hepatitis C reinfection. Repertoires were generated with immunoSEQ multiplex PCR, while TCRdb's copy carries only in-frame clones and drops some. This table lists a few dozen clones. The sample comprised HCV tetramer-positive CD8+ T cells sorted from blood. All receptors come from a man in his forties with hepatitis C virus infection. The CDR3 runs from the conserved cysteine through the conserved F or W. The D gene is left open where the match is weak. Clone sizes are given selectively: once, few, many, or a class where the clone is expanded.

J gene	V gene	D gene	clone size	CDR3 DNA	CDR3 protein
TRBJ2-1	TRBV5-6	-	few	TGTGCCAGCAGTCCCCACGGGGGAAGCTCCTACAATGAGCAGTTCTTC	CASSPHGGSSYNEQFF
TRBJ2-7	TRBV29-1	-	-	TGCAGCGTTGCCCATACAGGGACAGAGCAGTACTTC	CSVAHTGTEQYF
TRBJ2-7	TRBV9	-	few	TGTGCCAGCAGCGTACTACAGAGTACCTACGAGCAGTACTTC	CASSVLQSTYEQYF
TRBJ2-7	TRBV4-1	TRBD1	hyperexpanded	TGCGCCAGCAGCTTTGACGGACAGGGCTACGAGCAGTACTTC	CASSFDGQGYEQYF
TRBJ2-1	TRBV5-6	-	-	TGTGCCAGCAGCTTGAATCTGGGAGCGGGTAACAATGAGCAGTTCTTC	CASSLNLGAGNNEQFF
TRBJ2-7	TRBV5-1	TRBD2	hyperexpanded	TGCGCCAGCAGGGAGGATGGGGGGGGCTACGAGCAGTACTTC	CASREDGGGYEQYF
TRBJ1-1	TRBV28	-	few	TGTGCCAGCAGCCTACAGGGTACTACTGAAGCTTTCTTT	CASSLQGTTEAFF
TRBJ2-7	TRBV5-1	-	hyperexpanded	TGCGCCAGCAGCTTGGACGCCTCTAGCGCTTCCTACGAGCAGTACTTC	CASSLDASSASYEQYF
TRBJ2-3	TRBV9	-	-	TGTGCCAGCAGCGTTTCCGGGGACAACACAGATACGCAGTATTTT	CASSVSGDNTDTQYF
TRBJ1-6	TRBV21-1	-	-	TGTGCCAGCAGTACAATGTTAGCTACACTACATCATAATTCACCCCTCCACTTT	CASSTMLATLHHNSPLHF
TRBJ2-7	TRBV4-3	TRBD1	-	TGCGCCAGCAGCCACGATACAGGGGGGTACGAGCAGTACTTC	CASSHDTGGYEQYF
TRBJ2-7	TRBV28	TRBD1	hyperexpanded	TGTGCCAGCAGTTTGAAGGGACAGGTGGGCGAGCAGTACTTC	CASSLKGQVGEQYF
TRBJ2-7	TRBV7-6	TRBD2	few	TGTGCCAGCAGCTTTAATAGCGGGGGTTACGAGCAGTACTTC	CASSFNSGGYEQYF
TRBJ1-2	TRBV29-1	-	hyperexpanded	TGCAGCGTCGGGGGGACGGGGACCTATGGCTACACCTTC	CSVGGTGTYGYTF
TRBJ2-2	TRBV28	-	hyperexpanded	TGTGCCAGCAGTTTGGAGGGATCGGCCGGGGAGCTGTTTTTT	CASSLEGSAGELFF
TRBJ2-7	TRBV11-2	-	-	TGTGCCAGCAGCTTCGATAGGGGTGGGTACGAGCAGTACTTC	CASSFDRGGYEQYF
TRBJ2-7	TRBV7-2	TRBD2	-	TGTGCCAGCAGCTTCGATAGCGGGGGCTACGAGCAGTACTTC	CASSFDSGGYEQYF
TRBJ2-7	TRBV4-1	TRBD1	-	TGCGCCAGCAGCTTCGACAGGGGAGGCTACGAGCAGTACTTC	CASSFDRGGYEQYF
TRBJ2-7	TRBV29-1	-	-	TGCAGCGTTGCCCATACGGGGACAGAGCAGTACTTC	CSVAHTGTEQYF
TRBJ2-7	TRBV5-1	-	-	TGCGCCAGCAGCTTGGCCGTTCGGGTCCCGGACGAGCAGTACTTC	CASSLAVRVPDEQYF
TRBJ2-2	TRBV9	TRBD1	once	TGTGCCAGCAGCGCCGGGACAGCGAACACCGGGGAGCTGTTTTTT	CASSAGTANTGELFF